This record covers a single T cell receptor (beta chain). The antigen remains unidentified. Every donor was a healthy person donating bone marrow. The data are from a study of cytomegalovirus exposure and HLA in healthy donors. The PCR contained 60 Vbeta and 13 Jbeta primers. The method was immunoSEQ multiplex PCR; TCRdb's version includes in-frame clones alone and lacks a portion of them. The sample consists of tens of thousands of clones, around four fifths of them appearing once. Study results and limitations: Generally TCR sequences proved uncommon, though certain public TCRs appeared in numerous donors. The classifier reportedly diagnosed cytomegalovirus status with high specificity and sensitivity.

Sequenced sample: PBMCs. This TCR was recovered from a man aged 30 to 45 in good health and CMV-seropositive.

CDR3 bases: TGTGCCAGCAGGATTACAGGTCGGACTGAAGCTTTCTTT. Its translation: CASRITGRTEAFF. The chain has TRBV2 and TRBJ1-1; a possible D gene is TRBD1 (5 bases). This CDR3 spans 13 amino acids. V was cut by 6 bases and J by 5 bases, with 13 bases left in between. Germline V CDR1 and CDR2: SNHLY, FYNNEI.